This note documents a single T cell receptor beta chain sequence. Its antigen is undetermined. The data derive from a study of beta chain features in type 1 diabetes. Study-level findings and limits: There was a moderate but significant shortening of TCRB CDR3s in all four CD4+ subsets of Type 1 diabetes patients.

Expressed TCRB transcripts were sequenced because the isolated RNA had all been reverse transcribed beforehand. Repertoires were generated with immunoSEQ multiplex PCR, while TCRdb's copy carries only in-frame clones and drops some. The data hold under 400,000 clones, with over 9.5% observed a single time. Trimming pared 3 bases from V and 4 bases from J, leaving 10 bases between. The CDR3 length is 14 residues. Germline CDR1 is LGHNA and CDR2 is YSLEER. Sequencing was performed on naive CD4+ T cells from blood. The chain recombines TRBV4-3 with TRBJ2-1; no clear D gene. The receptor was derived from a woman between 18 and 30 years old with type 1 diabetes. The CDR3 protein is CASSHSPDYNEQFF. The CDR3 DNA reads TGCGCCAGCAGCCACTCTCCAGATTACAATGAGCAGTTCTTC.